The rows below give T cell receptor beta chains drawn from one sample of a study of shared clonotypes between healthy human individuals. Using immunoSEQ multiplex PCR, the repertoire was profiled, and TCRdb retains in-frame clones only, with some absent. In the table there are about 2.1 million clones, around 93% of which are singletons. Sequenced input: naive CD8+ T cells from PBMCs. Source of these receptors: a man aged 18 to 35 in good health. Some clones in this sample may be carry-over from other donors' samples. Each CDR3 is given with its conserved first and last residue. The D gene is left open where the match is weak. A row's size may be missing; if present it is once, few, many or a size class.

clone size	J gene	V gene	D gene	CDR3 protein	CDR3 DNA
-	TRBJ2-3	TRBV9	-	CASSAGTSPEDTQYF	TGTGCCAGCAGCGCAGGAACCTCTCCCGAGGATACGCAGTATTTT
-	TRBJ1-5	TRBV27	-	CASSLAGGLWPQHF	TGTGCCAGCAGTCTAGCGGGGGGTTTGTGGCCCCAGCATTTT
-	TRBJ2-1	TRBV19	-	CASSIVVGEQFF	TGTGCCAGTAGTATAGTTGTCGGAGAGCAGTTCTTC
once	TRBJ1-4	TRBV19	-	CASSTPTDYNEKLFF	TGTGCCAGTAGTACCCCCACGGACTATAATGAAAAACTGTTTTTT
-	TRBJ2-7	TRBV7-3	-	CASSLIALPSYEQYF	TGTGCCAGCAGCTTAATAGCACTTCCATCCTACGAGCAGTACTTC
-	TRBJ1-3	TRBV28	TRBD1	CASSFPGRGRENTIYF	TGTGCCAGCAGTTTCCCGGGCAGGGGGCGCGAAAACACCATATATTTT
-	TRBJ2-3	TRBV7-9	-	CASSRVAVDGITDTQYF	TGTGCCAGCAGCCGGGTTGCGGTCGACGGGATTACAGATACGCAGTATTTT
-	TRBJ2-7	TRBV10-3	TRBD2	CAISELRTSGRIYEQYF	TGTGCCATCAGTGAGCTAAGGACTAGCGGGAGAATCTACGAGCAGTACTTC
-	TRBJ2-7	TRBV6-6	-	CASSHSGSSYEQYF	TGTGCCAGCAGTCACTCCGGGTCTTCCTACGAGCAGTACTTC
-	TRBJ2-1	TRBV9	TRBD2	CASSAPTSGKGNEQFF	TGTGCCAGCAGCGCACCGACTAGCGGGAAGGGTAATGAGCAGTTCTTC
-	TRBJ1-5	TRBV4-1	-	CASSHGGSPQHF	TGCGCCAGCAGCCACGGGGGTTCGCCCCAGCATTTT
-	TRBJ2-3	TRBV7-3	-	CASSPIAGTDTQYF	TGTGCCAGCAGTCCTATAGCGGGCACAGATACGCAGTATTTT
-	TRBJ2-3	TRBV13	-	CASSVLRDTQYF	TGTGCCAGCAGTGTTTTAAGGGATACGCAGTATTTT
-	TRBJ1-1	TRBV5-5	-	CASSWMRNMNTEAFF	TGTGCCAGCAGCTGGATGCGGAACATGAACACTGAAGCTTTCTTT
-	TRBJ2-1	TRBV19	TRBD2	CASSIASGRANGPHNEQFF	TGTGCCAGTAGTATAGCTAGCGGGAGGGCCAATGGGCCCCACAATGAGCAGTTCTTC
once	TRBJ2-3	TRBV9	-	CASSPWTAPDTQYF	TGTGCCAGCAGCCCCTGGACAGCGCCAGATACGCAGTATTTT
-	TRBJ2-7	TRBV28	TRBD2	CASRRPSGIYEQYF	TGTGCCAGCAGGAGACCTAGCGGGATCTACGAGCAGTACTTC
-	TRBJ1-2	TRBV6-5	-	CASSYSRDAEGYTF	TGTGCCAGCAGTTACTCGAGAGATGCTGAGGGCTACACCTTC
-	TRBJ2-7	TRBV7-9	TRBD1	CASSLDRGREQYF	TGTGCCAGCAGCCTGGACAGGGGCAGGGAGCAGTACTTC
-	TRBJ1-1	TRBV4-1	-	CASSHLSKETFF	TGCGCCAGCAGCCATCTGTCCAAGGAGACTTTCTTT
-	TRBJ1-1	TRBV7-9	-	CASSSSSTEAFF	TGTGCCAGCAGTAGCAGTTCCACTGAAGCTTTCTTT
-	TRBJ2-3	TRBV7-2	TRBD1	CASSLGDRATDTQYF	TGTGCCAGCAGCTTAGGGGACAGGGCCACAGATACGCAGTATTTT
-	TRBJ2-1	TRBV9	-	CASSVGLAGLNEQFF	TGTGCCAGCAGCGTAGGTCTGGCGGGGCTCAATGAGCAGTTCTTC
-	TRBJ1-4	TRBV2	-	CASGNRTNEKLFF	TGTGCCAGCGGTAACAGGACGAATGAAAAACTGTTTTTT